The sequence of this TCR beta chain was determined in a study of tumor T cells in aggressive B-cell lymphoma (dated by TCRdb to the late 2010s). Libraries were built with the immunoSEQ multiplex PCR assay. TCRdb holds this immuneACCESS table with in-frame rearrangements only. Some clones are missing; in checked studies, unresolved V genes explain under half, and the rest has no known cause. For this sample the table gives about 7,900 clones, of which around 81% were detected only once. The top ten hold under 5.5% of the sample. In this sample, this clone turned up a few times. No antigen is known for it. No base qualities exist here, and no much larger clone lies one base off it. From the cysteine up to the phenylalanine, the CDR3 has a length of 13 residues. The kept DNA is CDR3 alone, 39 bases in frame from the first base. CDR1 is given as KGHSH and CDR2 as LQKENI, both from the germline V gene. V is pruned by 6 bases and J by 8 bases, leaving 3 bases of the junction without a gene match.

This TCR was sampled from an adult with diffuse large B cell lymphoma. Sequenced material: tumor tissue. Here the chain combines TRBV18 and TRBJ1-4; 10 bases in the middle match TRBD1. CDR3 protein: CASSGTGAEKLFF. The base sequence is TGTGCCAGCTCTGGGACAGGGGCCGAAAAACTGTTTTTT.